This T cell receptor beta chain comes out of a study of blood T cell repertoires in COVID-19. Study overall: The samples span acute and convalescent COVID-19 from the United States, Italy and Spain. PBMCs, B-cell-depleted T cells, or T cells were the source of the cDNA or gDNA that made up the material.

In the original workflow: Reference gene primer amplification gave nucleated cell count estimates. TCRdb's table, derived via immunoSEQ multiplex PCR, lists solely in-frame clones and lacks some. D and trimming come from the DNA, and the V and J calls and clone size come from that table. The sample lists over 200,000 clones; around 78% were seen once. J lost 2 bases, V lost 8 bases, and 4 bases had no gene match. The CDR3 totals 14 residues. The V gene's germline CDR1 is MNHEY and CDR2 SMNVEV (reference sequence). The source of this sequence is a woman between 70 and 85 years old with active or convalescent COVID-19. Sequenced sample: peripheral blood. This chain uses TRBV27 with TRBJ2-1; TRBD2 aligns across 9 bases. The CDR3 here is CASFSGGPYNEQFF. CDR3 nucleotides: TGTGCCAGCTTTAGCGGGGGCCCCTACAATGAGCAGTTCTTC.